The T cell receptor beta chain described here comes from a study of OX40 agonist ivuxolimab in advanced cancers. Across the whole study: Patients took ivuxolimab, an agonistic anti-OX40 (CD134) antibody. Study conclusions and caveats: Determination of antigen specificity was not performed for the expanded peripheral T cells.

The germline V gene encodes CDR1 MDHEN and CDR2 SYDVKM. The CDR3 covers 15 residues. The V end was cut by 5 bases, the J end by 0 bases, with 11 bases between. Profiled with immunoSEQ multiplex PCR; TCRdb holds only in-frame clones, not every one. The sample includes about 50,000 clones, approximately 89% of them seen just once. This clone was seen only once. Its antigen is as yet unknown. People who had autoimmune disease history or systemic immunosuppression were excluded. This specimen was CD4+ or CD8+ T cells sorted from blood, taken in a trial of the OX40 agonist ivuxolimab. The chain combines TRBV28 with TRBJ1-3; D gene unclear. The receptor was isolated from an adult with an advanced solid tumor such as melanoma, head and neck, liver or kidney cancer. In DNA form, the CDR3 reads TGTGCCAGCAGTCCAACGGGAGACTCTGGAAACACCATATATTTT. Amino acid sequence: CASSPTGDSGNTIYF. The full variable domain, in which reference TRBV28 and TRBJ1-3 provide the parts outside the CDR3, is DVKVTQSSRYLVKRTGEKVFLECVQDMDHENMFWYRQDPGLGLRLIYFSYDVKMKEKGDIPEGYSVSREKKERFSLILESASTNQTSMYLCASSPTGDSGNTIYFGEGSWLTVV.